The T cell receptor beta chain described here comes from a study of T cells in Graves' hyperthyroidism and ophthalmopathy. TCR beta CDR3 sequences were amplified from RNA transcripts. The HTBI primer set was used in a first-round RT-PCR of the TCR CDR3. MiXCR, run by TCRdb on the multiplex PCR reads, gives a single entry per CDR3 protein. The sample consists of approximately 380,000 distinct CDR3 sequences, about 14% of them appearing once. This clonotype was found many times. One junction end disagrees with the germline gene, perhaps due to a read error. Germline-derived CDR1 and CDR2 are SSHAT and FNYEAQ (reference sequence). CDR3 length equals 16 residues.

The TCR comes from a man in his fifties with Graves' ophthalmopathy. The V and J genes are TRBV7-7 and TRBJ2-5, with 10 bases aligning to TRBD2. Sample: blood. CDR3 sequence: CASSFDPAGGVETQYF. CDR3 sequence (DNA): TGTGCTAGCAGCTTTGATCCAGCGGGAGGGGTAGAGACCCAGTACTTC.